This T cell receptor beta chain appears in the sequencing data of a study of T cells in Graves' hyperthyroidism and ophthalmopathy. Regions amplified from RNA transcripts were the TCR beta CDR3 regions. Using the HTBI primer set, a first-round RT-PCR was run on the TCR CDR3. TCRdb reanalysed the multiplex PCR reads using MiXCR and keeps one entry per CDR3 protein. The sample has more than 500,000 distinct CDR3 sequences, 40% to 50% seen once. Germline CDR1 SGHAT, CDR2 FQNNGV. Trimming pared 3 bases from V and 6 bases from J, leaving 11 bases between. The CDR3 loop spans 14 amino acids. This clonotype is a singleton in its sample.

The sequence was obtained from an adult woman with Graves' disease, either hyperthyroidism or ophthalmopathy (not recorded which). The chain couples TRBV11-2 to TRBJ2-2; no clear D. The sample taken for sequencing was peripheral blood or thyroid tissue (not recorded which). CDR3: CASSFGTMAGELFF. The CDR3 DNA sequence: TGTGCCAGCAGCTTCGGCACCATGGCCGGGGAGCTGTTTTTT.